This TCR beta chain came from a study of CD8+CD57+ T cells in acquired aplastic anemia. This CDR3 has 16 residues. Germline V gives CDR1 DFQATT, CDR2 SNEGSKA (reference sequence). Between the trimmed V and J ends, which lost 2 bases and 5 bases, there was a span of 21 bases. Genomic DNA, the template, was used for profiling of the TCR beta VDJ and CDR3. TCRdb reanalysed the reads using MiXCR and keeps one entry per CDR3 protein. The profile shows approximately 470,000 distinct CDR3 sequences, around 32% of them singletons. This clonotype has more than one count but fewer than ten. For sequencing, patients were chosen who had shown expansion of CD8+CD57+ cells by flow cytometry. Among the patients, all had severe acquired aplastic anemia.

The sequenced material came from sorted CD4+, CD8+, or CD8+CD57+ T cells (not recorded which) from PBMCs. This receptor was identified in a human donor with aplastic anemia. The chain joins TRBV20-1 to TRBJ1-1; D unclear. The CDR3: CSARPPGLKGWTEAFF. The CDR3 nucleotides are TGCAGTGCTAGACCCCCCGGACTTAAGGGTTGGACTGAAGCTTTCTTT.